These 27 T cell receptor beta chains originate from one sample sequenced in a study of shared clonotypes between healthy human individuals. Here immunoSEQ multiplex PCR was the method, and the copy in TCRdb shows in-frame clones only, minus some. The sample contains around 2.3 million clones, approximately 95% of which appear only once. The sequencing sample was made of naive CD4+ T cells sorted from blood. Documented subset: CD45RA+ positively selected. The receptors originated from a man between 18 and 35 years old in good health.

The CDR3 region is CASSYSGGRGTYEQYF. The CDR3 nucleotides are TGTGCCAGCAGTTACTCAGGAGGGAGGGGGACCTACGAGCAGTACTTC. The rearrangement uses TRBV6-5 and TRBJ2-7; the D gene is possibly TRBD2 (7 bases). CDR1 and CDR2 (germline): MNHEY, SVGAGI. V was shortened by 0 bases and J by 2 bases, with 14 bases between the two germline ends. The CDR3 is 16 amino acids.

This chain joins TRBV5-1 and TRBJ2-5; no definite D call. V gave up 0 bases and J gave up 5 bases, with 11 bases separating them. The CDR3 runs to 14 residues. CDR1 is SGHRS, CDR2 YFSETQ, per germline. CDR3 bases: TGCGCCAGCAGCTTGGTGCTGGGTGTGGAGACCCAGTACTTC. This codes for CASSLVLGVETQYF.

Comment on this clone: The same CDR3 arises from other DNA sequences in this sample as well. The CDR3 spells CASSEGGNQPQHF. CDR3 in DNA: TGTGCCAGCAGTGAAGGAGGGAATCAGCCCCAGCATTTT. V and J are TRBV7-2 and TRBJ1-5; no firm D call. This CDR3 is 13 amino acids long. Trimming took 6 bases from V and 4 from J, leaving 10 bases between them. In germline, CDR1 is SGHTA, CDR2 FQGNSA.

This chain joins TRBV28 and TRBJ1-6; D is unclear. The germline CDR1 and CDR2 sequences are MDHEN and SYDVKM. This CDR3 is 15 amino acids long. Trimming left V 4 bases short and J 3 bases short, with 10 bases between. The chain's CDR3 is CASSSDGIYNSPLHF. As DNA, the CDR3 is TGTGCCAGCAGTTCGGACGGTATCTATAATTCACCCCTCCACTTT. Based on the CDR3 plus reference TRBV28 and TRBJ1-6, the full variable domain is DVKVTQSSRYLVKRTGEKVFLECVQDMDHENMFWYRQDPGLGLRLIYFSYDVKMKEKGDIPEGYSVSREKKERFSLILESASTNQTSMYLCASSSDGIYNSPLHFGNGTRLTVT.

The count of this clone is one. Other DNA sequences of this sample code for an identical CDR3. CDR3 amino acids: CASSHGATNEKLFF. CDR3 in DNA: TGTGCCTCCTCCCACGGTGCCACTAATGAAAAACTGTTTTTT. The gene calls are TRBV19 and TRBJ1-4; unclear D gene. Germline V gene lookup returns CDR1 LNHDA and CDR2 SQIVND (reference sequence). V was cut by 11 bases and J by 2 bases, with 15 bases left in between. The CDR3 totals 14 residues.

The chain couples TRBV25-1 to TRBJ2-1, with D unclear. The germline V and J ends were trimmed by 5 bases and 9 bases, with 14 bases remaining between them. The CDR3 is made up of 13 amino acids. Germline loops: CDR1 MGHDK, CDR2 SYGVNS. CDR3 protein: CASSTLTLPEQFF. In DNA, the CDR3 is TGTGCCAGCAGTACTCTGACCCTCCCTGAGCAGTTCTTC.

This clone was observed once. This chain uses TRBV11-2 with TRBJ1-1; tentative D call: TRBD1 (6 bases). Germline assignment: CDR1 SGHAT and CDR2 FQNNGV. This CDR3 spans 16 amino acids. V gave up 1 base and J gave up 0 bases, with 12 bases separating them. The CDR3 protein is CASSLGWTAMNTEAFF. The CDR3 coding sequence is TGTGCCAGCAGCTTAGGTTGGACAGCTATGAACACTGAAGCTTTCTTT.

The chain is built from TRBV6-1 and TRBJ2-7; possible D gene TRBD2, 6 bases. CDR3 length equals 15 residues. Germline CDR1 reads MNHNS; CDR2 reads SASEGT. Trimming stripped 1 base from V and 0 bases from J, with 10 bases between. DNA for the CDR3: TGTGCCAGCAGTGAAGGGGGGACTCTCTCCTACGAGCAGTACTTC. The encoded protein is CASSEGGTLSYEQYF.

The chain combines TRBV6-5 with TRBJ1-5; D remains ambiguous. This CDR3 comprises 15 residues. Trimming stripped 6 bases from V and 0 bases from J, with 12 bases between. Germline CDR1 is MNHEY and CDR2 is SVGAGI. CDR3 sequence: CASRQTEHSNQPQHF. CDR3 DNA sequence: TGTGCCAGCAGACAGACGGAACATAGCAATCAGCCCCAGCATTTT.

The J gene is TRBJ2-5, the V gene TRBV4-1; 8 bases are shared with TRBD2. Germline V lookup: CDR1 MGHRA, CDR2 YSYEKL. This CDR3 is built from 14 residues. V dropped 8 bases and J dropped 2; count of bases not matched to a gene: 7. DNA for the CDR3: TGCGCCAGCGGAGAAAGCGGGGGACAAGAGACCCAGTACTTC. Translation: CASGESGGQETQYF.

This chain joins TRBV5-1 and TRBJ2-5, with a possible D match to TRBD2 (6 bases). The CDR3 is 14 residues long. Germline CDR1 is SGHRS and CDR2 is YFSETQ. V was pared by 4 bases and J by 5 bases, with 15 bases between. The DNA of the CDR3 is TGCGCCAGCAGCGGGGGACTTGAGTTGGAGACCCAGTACTTC. As protein: CASSGGLELETQYF.

The V gene is TRBV19, the J gene TRBJ2-7; TRBD1 aligns across 9 bases. V was pared by 4 bases and J by 7 bases, with 8 bases of the junction left unmatched. Germline values: CDR1 LNHDA, CDR2 SQIVND (reference sequence). This CDR3 is 14 amino acids long. As DNA, the CDR3 is TGTGCCAGTAGTACCACCCGGGACAGGGTAGAGCAGTACTTC. As protein: CASSTTRDRVEQYF.

This clone was recorded once. This sequence joins TRBV7-2 and TRBJ2-7; 8 positions match TRBD1. The CDR3 runs 15 residues. Germline V gene data show CDR1 as SGHTA and CDR2 as FQGNSA. Losses at the gene ends were 1 base for V and 2 bases for J; bases not matched to a gene: 4. CDR3 nucleotide sequence: TGTGCCAGCAGCTTAGGGCAGGGGGCCCCCTACGAGCAGTACTTC. It encodes CASSLGQGAPYEQYF.

Worth noting for this clone: This CDR3 is also generated by other DNA sequences in the sample. This chain connects TRBV7-2 to TRBJ2-1; 7 bases are a match to TRBD2. Germline V gives CDR1 SGHTA, CDR2 FQGNSA. V trimming: 0 bases; J trimming: 4 bases; junction bases outside the gene matches: 3. This CDR3 comprises 15 residues. Here the CDR3 DNA reads TGTGCCAGCAGCTTAGCGGGAGGGCCGTACAATGAGCAGTTCTTC. Encoded protein: CASSLAGGPYNEQFF.

This chain uses TRBV4-1 with TRBJ2-5, with TRBD2 matching 11 bases. V was clipped by 2 bases and J by 2 bases; unmatched bases: 7. Per germline, CDR1 MGHRA and CDR2 YSYEKL. CDR3 length equals 17 residues. The chain's CDR3 is CASSQYQGLADQETQYF. The CDR3 DNA follows: TGCGCCAGCAGCCAATACCAGGGACTAGCGGATCAAGAGACCCAGTACTTC.

V usage is TRBV6-5 and J usage is TRBJ1-4; TRBD1 matches 7 bases. The length of the CDR3 is 14 residues. Losses at the gene ends were 4 bases for V and 1 base for J; bases not matched to a gene: 0. The germline gives CDR1 MNHEY, CDR2 SVGAGI. The DNA of the CDR3 is TGTGCCAGCAGTTGGACAGGAACTAATGAAAAACTGTTTTTT. Protein sequence: CASSWTGTNEKLFF.

This rearrangement joins TRBV2 to TRBJ2-1, with TRBD1 matching over 12 bases. V lost 5 bases and J lost 7; bases outside the gene matches: 6. This CDR3 is built from 15 residues. Germline V gene sequence: CDR1 SNHLY, CDR2 FYNNEI. In DNA, the CDR3 is TGTGCCAGCAGTACCGGGACAGGGGGCAGGAATGAGCAGTTCTTC. Protein: CASSTGTGGRNEQFF.

Remarks on this clone: The same CDR3 arises from other DNA sequences in this sample as well. V and J are TRBV5-1 and TRBJ2-1; the D is unclear. The CDR3 runs to 12 residues. The germline CDR1 and CDR2 sequences are SGHRS and YFSETQ. V was shortened by 0 bases and J by 6 bases, with 4 bases between the two germline ends. DNA of the CDR3: TGCGCCAGCAGCTTGGGACTCAATGAGCAGTTCTTC. Its protein product is CASSLGLNEQFF.

Only one count was recorded for this clone. The gene calls are TRBV5-7 and TRBJ2-1, with TRBD2 matching over 14 bases. TRBV5-7 is noted as an ORF with a role that remains uncertain. The CDR3 loop spans 17 amino acids. V gave up 0 bases and J gave up 4 bases; unmatched junction bases: 3. CDR3 nucleotide sequence: TGTGCCAGCAGCTTGGCGGGACTAGCGGGAGTTTACAATGAGCAGTTCTTC. Translation: CASSLAGLAGVYNEQFF.

The rearrangement uses TRBV2 and TRBJ2-5; TRBD1 matches at 8 bases. V gave up 6 bases and J gave up 5 bases; unmatched junction bases: 5. The CDR3 length is 13 residues. Germline values: CDR1 SNHLY, CDR2 FYNNEI. The CDR3 sequence is CASRFRGLETQYF. The CDR3 nucleotides read TGTGCCAGCAGATTCAGGGGGCTGGAGACCCAGTACTTC.

This clone is a singleton in its sample. This sequence joins TRBV5-8 and TRBJ2-7; no firm D call. V was shortened by 4 bases and J by 0 bases, with 14 bases between the two germline ends. The CDR3 has 15 residues. CDR1 and CDR2 from the germline V gene are SGHTS and YDEGEE. The CDR3 region is CASSRPGGVSYEQYF. In nucleotides, the CDR3 is TGTGCCAGCAGCCGCCCCGGTGGCGTCTCCTACGAGCAGTACTTC.

This clone came up once. The V call is TRBV2, the J call TRBJ2-2, with D perhaps matching TRBD1 (6 bases). The CDR3 runs to 15 residues. Looked up from germline, CDR1 is SNHLY and CDR2 is FYNNEI. The V gene lost 3 bases and the J gene lost 5 bases, with 13 bases spanning the gap. The CDR3 DNA reads as TGTGCCAGCAGTGACTTTGGGGGCGGGACCGGGGAGCTGTTTTTT. Translated, it gives CASSDFGGGTGELFF.

The chain carries TRBV6-1 and TRBJ1-5, with a tentative D call TRBD1 (5 bases). Trimming took off 6 bases at V and 3 bases at J, with 9 bases between the two ends. The CDR3 contains 13 residues. CDR1 MNHNS and CDR2 SASEGT come from the germline V gene. This CDR3 is CASRDTTNQPQHF. The CDR3 nucleotides are TGTGCCAGCAGGGACACAACCAATCAGCCCCAGCATTTT.

The chain links TRBV6-1 to TRBJ1-3, with a tentative D call TRBD1 (5 bases). Germline V gene data show CDR1 as MNHNS and CDR2 as SASEGT. The V and J ends lost 0 bases and 3 bases respectively, with 12 bases between them. The CDR3 runs 16 residues. The CDR3 loop reads CASSEALRDGGNTIYF. As DNA, the CDR3 is TGTGCCAGCAGTGAAGCGCTTCGGGACGGTGGAAACACCATATATTTT.

The gene calls are TRBV19 and TRBJ1-2; the D gene is possibly TRBD1 (5 bases). V lost 4 bases, J lost 8 bases, and 14 bases lay in between. The germline CDR1 and CDR2 sequences are LNHDA and SQIVND (reference sequence). CDR3 length equals 13 residues. Written as DNA, the CDR3 is TGTGCCAGTAGTAGGATAGGGGCGAGGGGCTACACCTTC. Residues: CASSRIGARGYTF. Combining the CDR3 with reference TRBV19 and TRBJ1-2 gives the whole variable domain DGGITQSPKYLFRKEGQNVTLSCEQNLNHDAMYWYRQDPGQGLRLIYYSQIVNDFQKGDIAEGYSVSREKKESFPLTVTSAQKNPTAFYLCASSRIGARGYTFGSGTRLTVV.

The V call is TRBV5-4, the J call TRBJ2-7, with D possibly matching TRBD2 (6 bases). The ends were cut back, 3 bases at V and 4 bases at J, with 14 bases in the middle. CDR3 size: 14 residues. Germline V CDR1 and CDR2: SGHNT, YYREEE (reference sequence). The DNA for the CDR3 is TGTGCCAGCAGCTCCGCGGGGAAGAAGTACGAGCAGTACTTC. This sequence encodes CASSSAGKKYEQYF.

The CDR3 DNA sequence: TGTGCCAGCAGCTTAGACGGCGCCGTTAGGGAGCAGTACTTC. Its protein is CASSLDGAVREQYF. The chain couples TRBV7-2 to TRBJ2-7, with D hard to call. The CDR3 is made up of 14 amino acids. CDR1 and CDR2 from the germline V gene are SGHTA and FQGNSA. The V end lost 1 base, the J end lost 7 bases, and 14 bases lay between the germline ends.